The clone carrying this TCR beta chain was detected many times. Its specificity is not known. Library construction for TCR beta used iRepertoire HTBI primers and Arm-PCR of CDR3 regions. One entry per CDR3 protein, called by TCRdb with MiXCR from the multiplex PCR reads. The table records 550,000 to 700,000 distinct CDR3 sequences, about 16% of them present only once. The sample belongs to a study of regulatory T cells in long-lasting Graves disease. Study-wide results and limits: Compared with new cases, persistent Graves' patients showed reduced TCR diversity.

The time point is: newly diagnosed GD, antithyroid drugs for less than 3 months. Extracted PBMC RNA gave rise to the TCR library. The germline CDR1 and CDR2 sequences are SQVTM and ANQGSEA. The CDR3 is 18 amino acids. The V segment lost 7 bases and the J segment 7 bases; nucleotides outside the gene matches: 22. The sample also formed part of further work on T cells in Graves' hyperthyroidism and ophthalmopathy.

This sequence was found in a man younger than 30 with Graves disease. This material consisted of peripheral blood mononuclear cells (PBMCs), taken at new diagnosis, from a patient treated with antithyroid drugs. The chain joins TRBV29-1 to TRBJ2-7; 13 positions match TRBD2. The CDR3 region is CSGTRLAGGPSRLEEQYF. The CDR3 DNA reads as TGCAGCGGGACGAGACTAGCGGGAGGCCCCTCACGGTTGGAGGAGCAGTACTTC.